This TCR beta chain appears in the sequencing data of a study of beta chain features in type 1 diabetes. Study results and caveats: Shortening that was moderate but significant affected the TCRB CDR3s of Type 1 diabetes patients in all four CD4+ subsets.

TCRB transcripts that were expressed got sequenced, as all of the isolated RNA had been reverse transcribed. Here immunoSEQ multiplex PCR was the method, and the copy in TCRdb shows in-frame clones only, minus some. The sample carries about 650,000 clones, roughly 12% recorded once. Donors underwent one heparinised blood draw, 90 to 150 mL on average. As to this clone: The antigen remains unidentified.

Trimming left V 0 bases short and J 1 base short, with 11 bases between. Germline V gives CDR1 SGHRS, CDR2 YFSETQ. This CDR3 comprises 15 residues. V gene TRBV5-1 combines with J gene TRBJ2-7, with D possibly being TRBD1 (5 bases). The sequenced sample was naive CD4+ T cells from blood. The clonotype originates from a man aged 30 to 39 with type 1 diabetes. CDR3 coding DNA: TGCGCCAGCAGCTTGGGACAGCCGGAGTCCTACGAGCAGTACTTC. Translating it yields CASSLGQPESYEQYF.